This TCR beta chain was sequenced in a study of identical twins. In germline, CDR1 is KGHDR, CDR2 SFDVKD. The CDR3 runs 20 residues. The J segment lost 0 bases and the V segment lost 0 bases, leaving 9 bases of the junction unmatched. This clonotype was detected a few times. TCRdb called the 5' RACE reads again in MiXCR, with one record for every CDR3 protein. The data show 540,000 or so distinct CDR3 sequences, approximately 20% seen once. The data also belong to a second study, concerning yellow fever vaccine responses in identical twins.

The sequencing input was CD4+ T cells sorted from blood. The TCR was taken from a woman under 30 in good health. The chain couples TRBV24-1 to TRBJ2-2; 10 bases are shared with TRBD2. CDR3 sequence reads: CATSDLQWTSGSANTGELFF. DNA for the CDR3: TGTGCCACCAGTGATTTGCAGTGGACTAGCGGTAGCGCGAACACCGGGGAGCTGTTTTTT.